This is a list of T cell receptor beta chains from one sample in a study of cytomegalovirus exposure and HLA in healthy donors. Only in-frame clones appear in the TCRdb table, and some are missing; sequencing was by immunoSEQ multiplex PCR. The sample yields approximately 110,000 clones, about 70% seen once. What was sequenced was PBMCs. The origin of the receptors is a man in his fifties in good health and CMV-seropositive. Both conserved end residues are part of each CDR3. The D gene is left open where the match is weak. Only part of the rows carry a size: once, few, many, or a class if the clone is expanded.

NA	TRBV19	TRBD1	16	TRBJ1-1	TGTGCCAGTAGTAAGTCGTGGGGACAGGGGGGCACTGAAGCTTTCTTT	CASSKSWGQGGTEAFF
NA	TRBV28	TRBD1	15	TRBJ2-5	TGTGCCAGCAGCCCAGGGGGCGTGGGGAGAGAGACCCAGTACTTC	CASSPGGVGRETQYF
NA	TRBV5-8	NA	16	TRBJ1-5	TGTGCCAGCAGCTACTCGCCGGGACTGATGAATCAGCCCCAGCATTTT	CASSYSPGLMNQPQHF
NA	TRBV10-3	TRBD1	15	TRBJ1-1	TGTGCCATCAGTGAGGCACAGGGGCCGCTCACTGAAGCTTTCTTT	CAISEAQGPLTEAFF
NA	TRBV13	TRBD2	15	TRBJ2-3	TGTGCCAGCAGCTCGGGGGGGGGCGGCACAGATACGCAGTATTTT	CASSSGGGGTDTQYF
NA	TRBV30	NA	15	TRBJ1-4	TGTGCCTGGAGTAGTCGAGGAGCAACTAATGAAAAACTGTTTTTT	CAWSSRGATNEKLFF
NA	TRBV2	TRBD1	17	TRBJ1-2	TGTGCCAGCAGCACAACTCCCTGGGACAGCTCAGTCTATGGCTACACCTTC	CASSTTPWDSSVYGYTF
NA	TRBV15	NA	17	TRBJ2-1	TGTGCCACCAGCAGAGAAGAAAGGGGGCGCGGGGAGGATGAGCAGTTCTTC	CATSREERGRGEDEQFF
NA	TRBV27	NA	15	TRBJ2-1	TGTGCCAGCAGTTTATCGGCAGGGTTCTACAATGAGCAGTTCTTC	CASSLSAGFYNEQFF
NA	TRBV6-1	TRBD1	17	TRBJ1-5	TGTGCCAGCAGTGATCCAATGGGACAGAAGAGCAATCAGCCCCAGCATTTT	CASSDPMGQKSNQPQHF
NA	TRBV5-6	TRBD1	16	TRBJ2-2	TGTGCCAGCAGCTTCTCACAGGGGTCTCACACCGGGGAGCTGTTTTTT	CASSFSQGSHTGELFF
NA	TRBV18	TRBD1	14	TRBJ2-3	TGTGCCAGCTCATTGGGGACAGCCGAAGATACGCAGTATTTT	CASSLGTAEDTQYF
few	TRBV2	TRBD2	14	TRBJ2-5	TGTGCCAGCAGTGGGACTAGCTTGGGGGAGACCCAGTACTTC	CASSGTSLGETQYF
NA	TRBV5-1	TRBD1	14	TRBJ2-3	TGCGCCAGCAGCTTCAACAGGGGTTCGGATACGCAGTATTTT	CASSFNRGSDTQYF
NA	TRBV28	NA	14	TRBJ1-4	TGTGCCAGCAGTCTGGGGGCCAGGGGTGAAAAACTGTTTTTT	CASSLGARGEKLFF
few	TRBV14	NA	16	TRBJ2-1	TGTGCCAGCAGCCTTGGCCCGCGGGCTTTGTACAATGAGCAGTTCTTC	CASSLGPRALYNEQFF
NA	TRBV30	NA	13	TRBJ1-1	TGTGCCTGGGCCACAGGGATAGGCACTGAAGCTTTCTTT	CAWATGIGTEAFF
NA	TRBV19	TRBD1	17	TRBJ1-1	TGTGCCAGTAGTTTACCCGGACAGGGGGCAGGAAGAACTGAAGCTTTCTTT	CASSLPGQGAGRTEAFF
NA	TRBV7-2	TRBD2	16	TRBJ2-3	TGTGCCAGCAGCTTCTCACCGGGGGGGCTGACAGATACGCAGTATTTT	CASSFSPGGLTDTQYF
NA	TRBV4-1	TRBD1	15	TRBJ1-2	TGCGCCAGCACCTTTCTAGACAGGGGTAACTATGGCTACACCTTC	CASTFLDRGNYGYTF
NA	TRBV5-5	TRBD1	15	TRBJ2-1	TGTGCCAGCAGCCTGCGGGACAGGGGGCGGAATGAGCAGTTCTTC	CASSLRDRGRNEQFF
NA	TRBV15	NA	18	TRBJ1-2	TGTGCCACCAGCAGAGGGGGAGGTAGGACCATCGTCAACTATGGCTACACCTTC	CATSRGGGRTIVNYGYTF
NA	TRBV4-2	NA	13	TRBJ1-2	TGTGCCAGCAGCCAAGGACTTAACTATGGCTACACCTTC	CASSQGLNYGYTF
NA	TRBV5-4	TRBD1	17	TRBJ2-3	TGTGCCAGCAGCCCGCCGCCGGGACAGGGGCCGACAGATACGCAGTATTTT	CASSPPPGQGPTDTQYF
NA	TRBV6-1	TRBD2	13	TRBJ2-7	TGTGCCGGCTCCCTTAGCGGGAACTACGAGCAGTACTTC	CAGSLSGNYEQYF
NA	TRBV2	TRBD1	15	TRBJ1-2	TGTGCCAGCAGTGAATTGGGACAGGGGTACTATGGCTACACCTTC	CASSELGQGYYGYTF
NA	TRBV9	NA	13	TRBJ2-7	TGTGCCAGCAGCGTAGGGTCTGTGAGCGAGCAGTACTTC	CASSVGSVSEQYF
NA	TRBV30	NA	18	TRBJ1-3	TGTGCTTGGAGTAAGTCTCCAGGATTGAAGGGGGCTGGAAACACCATATATTTT	CAWSKSPGLKGAGNTIYF
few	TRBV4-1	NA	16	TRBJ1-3	TGCGCCAGCAGCCAAGACCCAGGGATCTCTGGAAACACCATATATTTT	CASSQDPGISGNTIYF
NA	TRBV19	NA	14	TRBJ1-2	TGTGCCAGTAATCGCCCAGGGTTGAGGCATGGCTACACCTTC	CASNRPGLRHGYTF
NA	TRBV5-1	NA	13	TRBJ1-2	TGCGCCAGCAGCTTGGGTCCTTCCTATGGCTACACCTTC	CASSLGPSYGYTF
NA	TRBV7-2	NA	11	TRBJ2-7	TGTGCCAGCAGCCCTAACTACGAGCAGTACTTC	CASSPNYEQYF
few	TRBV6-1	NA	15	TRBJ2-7	TGTGCCAGCAGTGAACTCGCGGGTAGCTCCTACGAGCAGTACTTC	CASSELAGSSYEQYF
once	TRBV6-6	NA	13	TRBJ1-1	TGTGCCAGCAGTGGTAGGGGTGACACTGAAGCTTTCTTT	CASSGRGDTEAFF
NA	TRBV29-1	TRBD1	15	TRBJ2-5	TGCAGCGCCCATCCAGCAGGACAGGTTATGGAGACCCAGTACTTC	CSAHPAGQVMETQYF
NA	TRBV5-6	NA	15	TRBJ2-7	TGTGCCAGCAGCCCGGGACCAGGCGGGATCTACGAGCAGTACTTC	CASSPGPGGIYEQYF
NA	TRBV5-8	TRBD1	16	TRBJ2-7	TGTGCCAGCAGCCTGCAGCAGGGGACAGGATCCTACGAGCAGTACTTC	CASSLQQGTGSYEQYF
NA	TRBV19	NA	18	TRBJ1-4	TGTGCCAGTAGTATCCCCCCGCGGAGAGCAGGGGTGGCTGAAAAACTGTTTTTT	CASSIPPRRAGVAEKLFF
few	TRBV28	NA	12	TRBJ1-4	TGTGCCAGCAGTTTATTCCGGGGAGGACTGTTTTTT	CASSLFRGGLFF
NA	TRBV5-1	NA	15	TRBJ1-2	TGCGCCAGCAGCTTGGTAGGGGGTTTTGACTATGGCTACACCTTC	CASSLVGGFDYGYTF
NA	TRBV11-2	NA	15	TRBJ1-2	TGTGCCAGCAGCCACCATGGGCGGGAAAACTATGGCTACACCTTC	CASSHHGRENYGYTF